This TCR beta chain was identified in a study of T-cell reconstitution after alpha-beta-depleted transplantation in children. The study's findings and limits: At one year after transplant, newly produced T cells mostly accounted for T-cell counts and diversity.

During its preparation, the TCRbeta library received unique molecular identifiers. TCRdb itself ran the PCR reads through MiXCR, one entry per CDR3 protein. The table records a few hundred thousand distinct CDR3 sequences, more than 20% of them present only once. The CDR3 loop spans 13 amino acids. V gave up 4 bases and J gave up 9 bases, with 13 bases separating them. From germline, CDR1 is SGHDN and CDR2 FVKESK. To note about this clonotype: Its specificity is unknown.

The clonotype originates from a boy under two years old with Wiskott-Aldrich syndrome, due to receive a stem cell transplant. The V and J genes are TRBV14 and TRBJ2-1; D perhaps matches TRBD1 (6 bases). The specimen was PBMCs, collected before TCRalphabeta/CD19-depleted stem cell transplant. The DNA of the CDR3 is TGTGCCAGCAGCCTAGGACAGTTGGGTGAGCAGTTCTTC. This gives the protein CASSLGQLGEQFF.